This T cell receptor (beta chain) comes out of a study of beta chain features in type 1 diabetes. Every isolated RNA sample was fully reverse transcribed, so sequencing captured expressed TCRB transcripts. Repertoires were generated with immunoSEQ multiplex PCR, while TCRdb's copy carries only in-frame clones and drops some. This sample yields 600,000 to 700,000 clones, of which 9.5% to 15% are seen a single time; 0.09% to 0.15% belongs to the top ten. Trimming removed 5 bases at V and 3 bases at J, with 17 bases between. Germline V gene lookup returns CDR1 LNHDA and CDR2 SQIVND (reference sequence). The CDR3 is 16 residues long. Worth noting for this clone: Its antigen is unknown.

Whole-study findings and limits: In comparison with healthy donors, patients had naive, central memory and Treg TCRB repertoires that appeared more similar. All four CD4+ subsets from Type 1 diabetes patients carried moderately but significantly shorter TCRB CDR3s. cDNA-based sequencing might over-represent cells highly expressing TCR.

The source is a man aged 25-45 years with type 1 diabetes. The rearrangement uses TRBV19 and TRBJ2-1, with TRBD2 as a possible D gene (7 bases). Sequencing input: naive CD4+ T cells from blood. CDR3 region: CASSARGGLSYNEQFF. The CDR3 nucleotides read TGTGCCAGTAGTGCCAGGGGAGGGTTAAGCTACAATGAGCAGTTCTTC.